This is a list of T cell receptor beta chains from one sample in a study of tumor-infiltrating lymphocytes in primary liver carcinoma. Via MiXCR, TCRdb re-called the multiplex PCR reads, giving one row per CDR3 protein. The sample lists roughly 200,000 distinct CDR3 sequences, 70% to 90% seen once, with around 18% in the top ten. Specimen: tumor tissue from primary liver carcinoma. The receptors originated from a man aged 35 to 55 with primary liver carcinoma and hepatitis B virus infection. CDR3s include the opening cysteine and the closing phenylalanine or tryptophan. Each record gives: D gene, J gene, V gene, clone size, CDR3 DNA, CDR3 protein. The D gene is left open where the match is weak. Clone size, where shown, is once, few, many, or a class for clones that have expanded.

D: NA
J: TRBJ2-5
V: TRBV15
size: NA
DNA: TGTGCCACCAATTATCAAGGAGGAGAGACCCAGTATTTC
CDR3: CATNYQGGETQYF

D: NA
J: TRBJ2-7
V: TRBV11-1
size: once
DNA: TGTGCCAGCAGCATCATGACAGGACTCAACGAGCAGTACTTC
CDR3: CASSIMTGLNEQYF

D: NA
J: TRBJ2-7
V: TRBV6-6
size: NA
DNA: TGTGCCTGCAGTTGCTCTGGCAGGTTCGGCGAGCAGTACTTC
CDR3: CACSCSGRFGEQYF

D: TRBD1
J: TRBJ2-3
V: TRBV12-3/TRBV12-4
size: NA
DNA: TGTGCCAACAGTGCCCCGGGACAGGGGCCTGATACACAGTATTTT
CDR3: CANSAPGQGPDTQYF

D: NA
J: TRBJ2-3
V: TRBV5-4
size: many
DNA: TGTGCCAGCAGCTTGGGTGGTCTTAGCACAGATACGCAGTATTTT
CDR3: CASSLGGLSTDTQYF

D: TRBD2
J: TRBJ2-7
V: TRBV19
size: NA
DNA: TGTGCTAGTATTTATCAAGCGGGAACCTACGAGCAGTACTTC
CDR3: CASIYQAGTYEQYF

D: NA
J: TRBJ2-7
V: TRBV11-1
size: NA
DNA: TGTGCCAGTAGGGGGAAGCGATCCTACGAGCGGTATTTC
CDR3: CASRGKRSYERYF

D: TRBD2
J: TRBJ2-7
V: TRBV11-2
size: NA
DNA: TGTACCAGCAGCTTGAGGGAGGAGAGGACTAGCGGGATCAGCCCCTACGAGCAGTACTTC
CDR3: CTSSLREERTSGISPYEQYF

D: NA
J: TRBJ2-5
V: TRBV4-1
size: NA
DNA: TGCACCAGTAGCCAAGATTGTGGAGCTCACCAAGAGACCCAGTACTTC
CDR3: CTSSQDCGAHQETQYF

D: TRBD2
J: TRBJ2-5
V: TRBV20-1
size: NA
DNA: TGCAGTGCAGGGGCGCATAGCGGGACACAAGAGACCCAGTACTTC
CDR3: CSAGAHSGTQETQYF

D: TRBD1
J: TRBJ1-1
V: TRBV24-1
size: many
DNA: TGTGCCACCAGTGGGGACAGTAATGAAGCTTTCTTT
CDR3: CATSGDSNEAFF

D: TRBD2
J: TRBJ2-5
V: TRBV29-1
size: NA
DNA: TGCAGCGCTGAGGGACCCGGGAGGCTCCAAGAGACTCAGTACTTC
CDR3: CSAEGPGRLQETQYF

D: NA
J: TRBJ1-1
V: TRBV4-1
size: NA
DNA: TGCGCCAGCAGTCAAGACCCGCGGGCGGGTGAAGTTTTCTTT
CDR3: CASSQDPRAGEVFF

D: NA
J: TRBJ2-6
V: TRBV11-2
size: NA
DNA: TGTACCACCCAGCGGCCGCGCTCCGGGGCCAACGTCCTGAATTTC
CDR3: CTTQRPRSGANVLNF

D: NA
J: TRBJ1-2
V: TRBV24-1
size: few
DNA: TGTGCCACCAGTGATCCCCATTCGGGGGGTGTTGGTCGGGGCTACACCTTC
CDR3: CATSDPHSGGVGRGYTF

D: NA
J: TRBJ1-1
V: TRBV6-1
size: NA
DNA: TGTGTCAGCACTACACAGGGCGGGAACACTGAAACTTTCTTT
CDR3: CVSTTQGGNTETFF

D: NA
J: TRBJ1-2
V: TRBV11-2
size: NA
DNA: TGTGCCAGCAGCTCCGTCGGGGGCTCCGACCACACCTTC
CDR3: CASSSVGGSDHTF

D: NA
J: TRBJ2-5
V: TRBV5-1
size: NA
DNA: TGCTCCAGCAGCCTCGGCCAATTTCAAGAGACCCAGTACTTC
CDR3: CSSSLGQFQETQYF

D: NA
J: TRBJ1-2
V: TRBV4-2
size: NA
DNA: TGTGCCAGCAGCCAATCGGGAGCCGAGTTCTATGGCTACACCTTC
CDR3: CASSQSGAEFYGYTF

D: NA
J: TRBJ1-1
V: TRBV29-1
size: NA
DNA: TGCGGCGCTGTGAAGGACTTGAACACTGAAGCTTTCTTT
CDR3: CGAVKDLNTEAFF

D: NA
J: TRBJ2-1
V: TRBV29-1
size: NA
DNA: TGTAGCGTTGATACCGGGGTAACGGTGGATGGGCAGTTCTTC
CDR3: CSVDTGVTVDGQFF

D: NA
J: TRBJ2-1
V: TRBV6-2/TRBV6-3
size: many
DNA: TGTGCCAGCAGTTACGGGTCCACTCTAACCGGAGAAAATGAGCAGTTCTTC
CDR3: CASSYGSTLTGENEQFF

D: NA
J: TRBJ2-4
V: TRBV9
size: NA
DNA: TGTGCCAGCAGCCCCCAACCCCAGACAGTTAGGGTCAAAAACATTCAGTACTTC
CDR3: CASSPQPQTVRVKNIQYF

D: TRBD1
J: TRBJ1-1
V: TRBV4-1
size: NA
DNA: TGCGCAAGCGGCCTCGGGACAGGGGCCCTCAACACTGAAGCTTTCTTT
CDR3: CASGLGTGALNTEAFF

D: TRBD2
J: TRBJ2-7
V: TRBV4-1
size: NA
DNA: TGCGCCAGCAGTCAAGAAAGGACTAGCGGGATTCTATACGAGCAGTACTTC
CDR3: CASSQERTSGILYEQYF

D: TRBD1
J: TRBJ2-7
V: TRBV5-4
size: NA
DNA: TGTGCCAGGAGCTTGGCCACAGGACAGGGCATAGGCGAGCAGTACTTC
CDR3: CARSLATGQGIGEQYF

D: TRBD2
J: TRBJ2-1
V: TRBV5-1
size: NA
DNA: TGCGCAAGCAGCCGGACTAGCGGTTCCTGCAATGAGCAGTTCTTC
CDR3: CASSRTSGSCNEQFF

D: NA
J: TRBJ1-1
V: TRBV10-2
size: medium-sized
DNA: TGCGCCAGCAGTGAAGTAGAAAACACTGAAGCTTTCTTT
CDR3: CASSEVENTEAFF

D: NA
J: TRBJ2-1
V: TRBV29-1
size: NA
DNA: TGCATCGCCACGCCGGGGGAGACCCAGTTCTTC
CDR3: CIATPGETQFF

D: NA
J: TRBJ1-6
V: TRBV12-3/TRBV12-4
size: NA
DNA: TGTGTCAGCAGTGCAGATAGACAATATTCACCCCTTCACTTT
CDR3: CVSSADRQYSPLHF

D: TRBD2
J: TRBJ2-4
V: TRBV11-1
size: NA
DNA: TGTGCCAGCAGCTTTCCCGTAAATAGCGGGACCAGAAACATTCAGTACTTC
CDR3: CASSFPVNSGTRNIQYF

D: NA
J: TRBJ2-7
V: TRBV28
size: once
DNA: TGTGCCAGCAGGGGCCTCTACGACCAATACTTC
CDR3: CASRGLYDQYF

D: TRBD1
J: TRBJ2-5
V: TRBV4-1
size: NA
DNA: TGCGCCAGCAGCCCTGAGGACAGGGAGTACGAAACCCAGTGCTTC
CDR3: CASSPEDREYETQCF

D: NA
J: TRBJ2-7
V: TRBV29-1
size: NA
DNA: TGCAGCGTTGATGTTGCGGGCCTCTACAATGAGCAGTACTTC
CDR3: CSVDVAGLYNEQYF

D: NA
J: TRBJ2-5
V: TRBV5-6
size: NA
DNA: TGTGCCAGCAGCGCGAACCTTAGGGAGACCCATTACTTC
CDR3: CASSANLRETHYF

D: NA
J: TRBJ2-5
V: TRBV7-3
size: few
DNA: TGTGCCTGCAGCTCGGGACCAGGATTAGGCGAGACCCAGTACTTC
CDR3: CACSSGPGLGETQYF

D: TRBD1
J: TRBJ2-6
V: TRBV11-2
size: NA
DNA: TGTGCCAGCATGATGTGGGGAGACAGGGGCATTTCCCTGTCTGGGGCCAACGTCCTGACTTTC
CDR3: CASMMWGDRGISLSGANVLTF

D: TRBD1
J: TRBJ2-6
V: TRBV11-2
size: NA
DNA: TGTACCAGCAGCATGGGGGGAGACAGGGGCATTTCCCTCTCTGGGGCCAACGTCCCGAGTTTC
CDR3: CTSSMGGDRGISLSGANVPSF

D: NA
J: TRBJ1-2
V: TRBV6-1
size: NA
DNA: TGTGCCAGCAGTGAAATTCGGTATAACTATGACTACACCTTC
CDR3: CASSEIRYNYDYTF

D: NA
J: TRBJ2-1
V: TRBV4-2
size: NA
DNA: TGTGCCAGCAGCCAAGTTTCAGTGGGATATAAGGGGAATGAGCAGTTCTTC
CDR3: CASSQVSVGYKGNEQFF

D: NA
J: TRBJ2-1
V: TRBV11-3
size: NA
DNA: TGTGTCAGCAGCTTAGGGGTCAGCAACATTGAGCAGATCTTC
CDR3: CVSSLGVSNIEQIF

D: NA
J: TRBJ1-6
V: TRBV11-1
size: NA
DNA: TGTGCCAGCAGCCTGACACAGGTTTCACCTCTCCACTTT
CDR3: CASSLTQVSPLHF

D: TRBD1
J: TRBJ1-1
V: TRBV6-5
size: NA
DNA: TGTGCCAGCACGGGGACAGCGACGAAAGCTTTCTTT
CDR3: CASTGTATKAFF

D: NA
J: TRBJ2-5
V: TRBV4-1
size: NA
DNA: TGCGCCAGCAGCAAACGGGACTGGGAAGAGAACCAGTACTTC
CDR3: CASSKRDWEENQYF

D: TRBD1
J: TRBJ1-5
V: TRBV7-9
size: NA
DNA: TGTGCAAGCAGCTCCGACCGGGACAGGGGTAATCAGTCCCAGCATTTT
CDR3: CASSSDRDRGNQSQHF

D: NA
J: TRBJ2-5
V: TRBV29-1
size: NA
DNA: TGCAGGGGAAATGCAGGGGGGACCCAATACTTC
CDR3: CRGNAGGTQYF

D: NA
J: TRBJ2-7
V: TRBV11-1
size: NA
DNA: TGTGCCAGCAGCCCGCGTTCGGACTATAAGCAGTACTTC
CDR3: CASSPRSDYKQYF

D: TRBD1
J: TRBJ2-3
V: TRBV29-1
size: NA
DNA: TGCAGCATTAATGATGCCACTGGACAGGGCAAATCCCCTTTCACAGGTACGCAGTATTTT
CDR3: CSINDATGQGKSPFTGTQYF

D: TRBD2
J: TRBJ2-3
V: TRBV6-2/TRBV6-3
size: few
DNA: TGTGCCAGCAGTTACGACATGGCGGGAGTAAGTGATATGCAGTATTTT
CDR3: CASSYDMAGVSDMQYF

D: TRBD2
J: TRBJ2-3
V: TRBV6-1
size: medium-sized
DNA: TGTGCCAGCAGTGAAGGCGGGAGCTCAGATACGCAGTATTTT
CDR3: CASSEGGSSDTQYF

D: NA
J: TRBJ1-5
V: TRBV29-1
size: NA
DNA: TGCTGCGTTGTCGGACAGATCAATCAACCCCATCATTTT
CDR3: CCVVGQINQPHHF

D: TRBD1
J: TRBJ1-2
V: TRBV4-2
size: NA
DNA: TGTGCCAGCAGCCGATCGTCCAGGGGGGGGTGCGTGTCCTATGGCTACACCTTC
CDR3: CASSRSSRGGCVSYGYTF

D: NA
J: TRBJ1-2
V: TRBV6-2/TRBV6-3
size: NA
DNA: TGTGTCAGCAGACCCCGGAGCGGCTATGGTTACACCTTC
CDR3: CVSRPRSGYGYTF

D: NA
J: TRBJ2-2
V: TRBV12-3/TRBV12-4
size: NA
DNA: TGTGCCAGCAGTTTGGGGACACACACTGGGGAGATGTTTTTT
CDR3: CASSLGTHTGEMFF

D: NA
J: TRBJ2-3
V: TRBV10-3
size: once
DNA: TGTGCCATCAGTGTTGGGACCCCAGGAGGCCCAGATACGCATTATTTT
CDR3: CAISVGTPGGPDTHYF

D: TRBD1
J: TRBJ2-6
V: TRBV5-4
size: few
DNA: TGTGCCAGCAGCGGGGACAGGGTGGTCTCTGGGGCCAAGGTCCTGACTTTC
CDR3: CASSGDRVVSGAKVLTF

D: TRBD1
J: TRBJ2-3
V: TRBV4-1
size: NA
DNA: TGCGCCAACAGCCAGGGGGTCGATAGCAATCAGCCCCAGTATTTT
CDR3: CANSQGVDSNQPQYF

D: NA
J: TRBJ2-5
V: TRBV29-1
size: many
DNA: TGCAGCGTTGGCCTCCCGGGGGAGGATCAAGGGACCCAGTACTTC
CDR3: CSVGLPGEDQGTQYF

D: NA
J: TRBJ2-6
V: TRBV11-1
size: NA
DNA: TGTGCTAGCAGCTTGGGTCGAGCTGGGTCCAACGTCCTGACTTTC
CDR3: CASSLGRAGSNVLTF